Listed here is a single T cell receptor (beta chain). Looked up from germline, CDR1 is SNHLY and CDR2 is FYNNEI. CDR3 size: 16 residues. V gave up 2 bases and J gave up 0 bases, with 12 bases separating them. This specimen comes from a study of blood T cell repertoires in COVID-19. Individuals aged roughly 18 to 95 years were recruited from 24 US areas. Sequencing was performed with immunoSEQ multiplex PCR; in TCRdb, only in-frame clones are kept and a portion is missing. Counted here are 250,000 to 300,000 clones, roughly 93% occurring once; the ten biggest clones make up approximately 2.4%. The specimen was PBMCs or T cells enriched from blood (not recorded which). This TCR derives from a middle-aged woman with acute COVID-19. This chain links TRBV2 with TRBJ2-3; possibly TRBD2 for D (5 bases). The CDR3, as DNA: TGTGCCAGCAGTGAAATAGGCGGGTTTAGCACAGATACGCAGTATTTT. Amino acid sequence: CASSEIGGFSTDTQYF.